This paragraph covers one TCR beta chain sequence. The antigen remains undetermined. This entry is derived from a study of CD8+ T cells in alopecia areata. Findings of the study overall: It was less clear whether patients shared TCRs than it was in mice, possibly because of HLA.

RNA was isolated and reverse transcribed to cDNA, the sequencing template. The method was immunoSEQ multiplex PCR; TCRdb's version includes in-frame clones alone and lacks a portion of them. The data hold 150,000 to 200,000 clones, with less than 75% observed a single time. Alopecia areata patients gave lesional scalp punch biopsies and peripheral blood samples. Germline-derived CDR1 and CDR2 are SGHRS and YFSETQ. The CDR3 has 13 amino acids. The V and J ends lost 3 bases and 2 bases respectively, with 8 bases between them. The input for sequencing was CD8+ T cells sorted from blood, taken at week 0. The receptor was derived from a human donor with alopecia areata. V usage is TRBV5-1 and J usage is TRBJ2-5, with D hard to call. The chain's CDR3 is CASSSDVQETQYF. CDR3 sequence (DNA): TGCGCCAGCAGCTCGGACGTACAAGAGACCCAGTACTTC.